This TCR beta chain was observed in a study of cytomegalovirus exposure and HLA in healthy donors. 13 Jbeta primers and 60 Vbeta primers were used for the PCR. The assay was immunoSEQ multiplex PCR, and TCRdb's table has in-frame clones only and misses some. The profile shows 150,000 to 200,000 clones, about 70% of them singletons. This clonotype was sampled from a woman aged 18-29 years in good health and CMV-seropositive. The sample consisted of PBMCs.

CDR3: CASSRQGMGVTEAFF. For the CDR3, the DNA is TGTGCCAGCAGTCGACAGGGGATGGGGGTCACTGAAGCTTTCTTT. The V gene is TRBV4-2, the J gene TRBJ1-1; the match to TRBD1 covers 8 bases. With 6 bases clipped from V and 4 bases from J, the junction kept 10 bases outside the gene matches. The CDR3 spans 15 residues. Germline loops: CDR1 LGHNA, CDR2 YNFKEQ.